The 6 T cell receptor beta chains below were found in one sample sequenced in a study of T cells after posttransplantation cyclophosphamide. Cells defined as naive were viable CD3+CD4+ or CD3+CD8+ and CCR7+CD45RA+CD45RO-CD95-CD27+CD28+. Clones were sequenced by immunoSEQ multiplex PCR, and TCRdb holds only the in-frame ones, with some missing. In the table there are more than 30,000 clones, just over 90% of which are singletons. The sample taken for sequencing was naive CD4+ T cells sorted from PBMCs. The source is a woman aged 55-75 years in good health, CMV-negative, and a related stem cell transplant donor.

The table lists this clone with a count of one. The chain employs TRBV7-9 and TRBJ2-5; D ambiguous. In germline, CDR1 is SEHNR, CDR2 FQNEAQ (reference sequence). The CDR3 loop spans 12 amino acids. The V gene lost 5 bases and the J gene lost 7 bases, with 11 bases spanning the gap. CDR3 nucleotide sequence: TGTGCCAGCAGCGTGCCTTCGGGGACCCAGTACTTC. It encodes CASSVPSGTQYF.

The V call is TRBV18, the J call TRBJ2-1, with TRBD2 identical over 12 bases. Germline V lookup: CDR1 KGHSH, CDR2 LQKENI. The length of the CDR3 is 16 residues. V was clipped by 0 bases and J by 8 bases; unmatched bases: 5. CDR3 nucleotides: TGTGCCAGCTCACCACCTTCTAGCGGGGGGGTGGATGAGCAGTTCTTC. This sequence encodes CASSPPSSGGVDEQFF.

V gene TRBV28 combines with J gene TRBJ2-5, with D perhaps TRBD2 (5 bases). CDR1 is MDHEN and CDR2 is SYDVKM in the germline V gene. The germline V and J ends were trimmed by 7 bases and 5 bases, with 17 bases remaining between them. This CDR3 region has 14 residues. In nucleotides, the CDR3 is TGTGCCAGCACCCTGGGTGGGAGATGGGAGACCCAGTACTTC. This translates into CASTLGGRWETQYF. Drawing the rest from reference TRBV28 and TRBJ2-5, the complete variable domain is DVKVTQSSRYLVKRTGEKVFLECVQDMDHENMFWYRQDPGLGLRLIYFSYDVKMKEKGDIPEGYSVSREKKERFSLILESASTNQTSMYLCASTLGGRWETQYFGPGTRLLVL.

The chain carries TRBV13 and TRBJ1-3, with a weak D call TRBD1 (6 bases). The V end was cut by 4 bases, the J end by 0 bases, with 16 bases between. Per germline, CDR1 PRHDT and CDR2 FYEKMQ (reference sequence). The CDR3 is 17 amino acids. The CDR3 loop reads CASSYRRQVGSGNTIYF. DNA of the CDR3: TGTGCCAGCAGCTATCGGAGACAGGTCGGCTCTGGAAACACCATATATTTT.

The chain employs TRBV5-5 and TRBJ1-1; D possibly corresponds to TRBD1 (5 bases). Germline assignment: CDR1 SGHKS and CDR2 YYEKEE (reference sequence). The CDR3 has 16 residues. Trimming cost V 0 bases and J 4 bases, with 16 bases left between them. In DNA form, the CDR3 reads TGTGCCAGCAGCTTGGGTCAGGGTATAGGAACCACTGAAGCTTTCTTT. It specifies CASSLGQGIGTTEAFF.

The chain has TRBV6-6 and TRBJ1-1; D possibly corresponds to TRBD1 (6 bases). The length of the CDR3 is 15 residues. The germline V and J ends were trimmed by 10 bases and 6 bases, with 24 bases remaining between them. Germline assignment: CDR1 MNHNY and CDR2 SVGAGI (reference sequence). CDR3 protein: CAIINGGRFGPEAFF. CDR3 nucleotides: TGTGCCATCATCAACGGGGGGCGCTTTGGCCCTGAAGCTTTCTTT.